The 11 T cell receptor beta chains reported below all come from one sample, sequenced in a study of beta chain features in type 1 diabetes. Reverse transcribing all isolated RNA meant expressed TCRB transcripts were sequenced. Profiling relied on immunoSEQ multiplex PCR, and the TCRdb table lists in-frame clones only, not all of them. In the table there are fewer than 250,000 clones, around an eighth of which are singletons. The sequenced sample was naive CD4+ T cells from blood. Source of these receptors: a woman in her thirties or forties in good health.

The rearrangement links TRBV5-1 to TRBJ1-1; 8 bases map to TRBD1. With 0 bases clipped from V and 7 bases from J, the junction kept 2 bases outside the gene matches. The CDR3 runs 13 residues. Germline V gives CDR1 SGHRS, CDR2 YFSETQ. CDR3 in DNA: TGCGCCAGCAGCTTGGGCGACAGGGGTGAAGCTTTCTTT. It translates to CASSLGDRGEAFF.

This clone was observed a handful of times. The chain uses TRBV7-9 and TRBJ1-1, with D perhaps TRBD1 (5 bases). V was shortened by 4 bases and J by 1 base, with 13 bases between the two germline ends. The CDR3 covers 15 residues. CDR1 and CDR2 (germline): SEHNR, FQNEAQ (reference sequence). CDR3 bases: TGTGCCAGCAGCTCCCTTGGTGGGGCGAACACTGAAGCTTTCTTT. Encoded protein: CASSSLGGANTEAFF. The variable domain in full, completed from reference TRBV7-9 and TRBJ1-1, reads DTGVSQNPRHKITKRGQNVTFRCDPISEHNRLYWYRQTLGQGPEFLTYFQNEAQLEKSRLLSDRFSAERPKGSFSTLEIQRTEQGDSAMYLCASSSLGGANTEAFFGQGTRLTVV.

This clone was recorded a few times. This sequence joins TRBV19 and TRBJ1-1, with 7 bases matching TRBD1. The CDR3 sequence is 15 residues long. Germline V CDR1 and CDR2: LNHDA, SQIVND (reference sequence). The trim removed 3 bases at V and 0 bases at J, leaving 4 bases unmatched. This chain's CDR3 is CASSMRGTVNTEAFF. DNA for the CDR3: TGTGCCAGTAGTATGAGGGGGACAGTGAACACTGAAGCTTTCTTT.

This clone turned up a few times. The V gene is TRBV27, the J gene TRBJ2-3; 10 nucleotides line up with TRBD1. Germline lookup yields CDR1 MNHEY and CDR2 SMNVEV (reference sequence). Trimming at V came to 10 bases and at J to 4 bases, leaving 5 bases not matched to a gene. CDR3 size: 13 residues. In nucleotides, the CDR3 is TGTGCCACAAGACAGGGGGCTGCAGATACGCAGTATTTT. Translated: CATRQGAADTQYF.

This clone came up a few times. The V and J genes are TRBV9 and TRBJ2-1; TRBD2 matches 13 bases. V was clipped by 2 bases and J by 4 bases; unmatched bases: 3. Germline-derived CDR1 and CDR2 are SGDLS and YYNGEE. The CDR3 runs to 16 residues. The CDR3 nucleotides are TGTGCCAGCAGCGTGCGGACTAGCGGGGGATACAATGAGCAGTTCTTC. Amino acid sequence: CASSVRTSGGYNEQFF.

The gene calls are TRBV4-2 and TRBJ2-6, with TRBD1 matching 10 bases. V shed 0 bases and J 0 bases; nucleotides not matched to a gene: 17. Germline V gene lookup returns CDR1 LGHNA and CDR2 YNFKEQ. There are 23 residues in the CDR3. CDR3 nucleotide sequence: TGTGCCAGCAGCCAAGATTTGGGACAGGGGTCGAGTAATCCGATCTCTGGGGCCAACGTCCTGACTTTC. Encoded protein: CASSQDLGQGSSNPISGANVLTF.

This clone was recorded a few times. J is TRBJ2-1 and V is TRBV5-6, with D hard to call. Trimming shortened V by 0 bases and J by 0 bases, and 7 bases separated the two germline ends. Germline CDR1 reads SGHDT; CDR2 reads YYEEEE. The CDR3 sequence is 15 residues long. CDR3 protein: CASSLGPHSYNEQFF. The CDR3 DNA sequence: TGTGCCAGCAGCTTGGGTCCCCACTCCTACAATGAGCAGTTCTTC.

This chain connects TRBV5-8 to TRBJ2-1; TRBD1 is a possible D gene (7 bases). From germline, CDR1 is SGHTS and CDR2 YDEGEE. CDR3 length equals 16 residues. With 6 bases removed from V and 7 bases from J, the gap between germline ends came to 23 bases. Written as DNA, the CDR3 is TGTGCCAGCATTAAACTTCCCGGAGCAGGGGGGAATGAGCAGTTCTTC. Protein sequence: CASIKLPGAGGNEQFF.

V gene TRBV19 combines with J gene TRBJ2-7, with TRBD1 matching over 7 bases. The germline V gene has CDR1 LNHDA and CDR2 SQIVND (reference sequence). The V and J ends lost 10 bases and 4 bases, in that order; junction bases with no gene match: 7. This CDR3 has 12 residues. CDR3 nucleotide sequence: TGTGCCACTTCGCAGGGGGTTTACGAGCAGTACTTC. This gives the protein CATSQGVYEQYF.

This clone was found a few times. The V gene is TRBV6-5, the J gene TRBJ2-7; D might be TRBD2 (6 bases). Germline CDR1 MNHEY, CDR2 SVGAGI. Trimming cost V 10 bases and J 4 bases, with 23 bases left between them. The CDR3 consists of 15 residues. Written as DNA, the CDR3 is TGTGCCACCACTGAGCCCGGGGGTCCACTATACGAGCAGTACTTC. This encodes CATTEPGGPLYEQYF.

This clone was counted a few times. The chain has TRBV2 and TRBJ2-1; the match to TRBD2 covers 13 bases. The CDR3 has 15 amino acids. The ends lost 6 bases at V and 5 bases at J; junction bases unmatched: 4. CDR1 is SNHLY and CDR2 is FYNNEI in the germline V gene. CDR3 sequence reads: CASRVLAGGNNEQFF. The CDR3 DNA sequence: TGTGCCAGCAGAGTACTAGCGGGGGGGAACAATGAGCAGTTCTTC.